This TCR beta chain was sequenced during a study of OX40 agonist ivuxolimab in advanced cancers. CDR3 size: 12 residues. Per the germline V gene, CDR1 is LNHNV and CDR2 is YYDKDF (reference sequence). Details on this clone: At one of its ends the junction is not consistent with the germline gene, which may arise from a read error.

Clones were sequenced by immunoSEQ multiplex PCR, and TCRdb holds only the in-frame ones, with some missing. The sample lists roughly 60,000 clones; around 85% were seen once. The sample was CD4+ or CD8+ T cells sorted from blood, taken in a trial of the OX40 agonist ivuxolimab. V gene TRBV15 combines with J gene TRBJ2-4; 7 bases fit TRBD1. The TCR comes from an adult with an advanced solid tumor such as melanoma, head and neck, liver or kidney cancer. CDR3 sequence (DNA): TGTGCCACCAGCAGAGCAGACCGGGACAGAAACTTC. Translation gives CATSRADRDRNF.